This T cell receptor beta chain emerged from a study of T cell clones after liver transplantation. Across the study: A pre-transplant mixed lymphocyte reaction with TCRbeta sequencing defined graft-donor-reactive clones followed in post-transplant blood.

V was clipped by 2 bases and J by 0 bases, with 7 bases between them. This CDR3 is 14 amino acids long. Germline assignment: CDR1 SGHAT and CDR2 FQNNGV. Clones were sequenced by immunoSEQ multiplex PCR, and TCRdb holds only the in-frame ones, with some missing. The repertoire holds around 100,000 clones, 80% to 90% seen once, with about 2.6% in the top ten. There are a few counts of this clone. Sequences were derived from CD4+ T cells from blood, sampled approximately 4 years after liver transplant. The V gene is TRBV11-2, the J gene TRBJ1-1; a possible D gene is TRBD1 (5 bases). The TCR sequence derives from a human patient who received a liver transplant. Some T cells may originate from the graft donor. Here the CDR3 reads CASSLKTVNTEAFF. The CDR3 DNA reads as TGTGCCAGCAGCTTAAAGACAGTGAACACTGAAGCTTTCTTT.